These T cell receptor beta chains were read from a single sample in a study of T cell responses to AZD1222 COVID-19 vaccine. Some clones are missing from TCRdb's copy, which holds only in-frame ones; the method was immunoSEQ multiplex PCR. In the table there are about 150,000 clones, 80% to 90% of which are singletons. Sequencing used peripheral blood, obtained on day 0 of AZD1222 vaccination. The receptors come from an adult in good health. The CDR3 runs from the conserved cysteine through the conserved F or W. The D gene is left open where the match is weak. For some rows the clone size is stated as once, few or many, or as a class when expanded; others skip it.

clone size: -; V gene: TRBV24-1; J gene: TRBJ1-3; D gene: -; CDR3 protein: CATSDLGQSSGNTIYF; CDR3 DNA: TGTGCCACCAGTGATTTGGGGCAGAGCTCTGGAAACACCATATATTTT
clone size: once; V gene: TRBV28; J gene: TRBJ1-1; D gene: -; CDR3 protein: CASRLLTEAFF; CDR3 DNA: TGTGCCAGCAGACTACTCACTGAAGCTTTCTTT
clone size: -; V gene: TRBV12-3/TRBV12-4; J gene: TRBJ2-2; D gene: -; CDR3 protein: CASSLEGTGELFF; CDR3 DNA: TGTGCCAGCAGTTTAGAGGGGACCGGGGAGCTGTTTTTT
clone size: -; V gene: TRBV18; J gene: TRBJ1-5; D gene: TRBD1; CDR3 protein: CASSPRTGGDQPQHF; CDR3 DNA: TGTGCCAGCTCACCTCGGACAGGGGGCGATCAGCCCCAGCATTTT
clone size: once; V gene: TRBV7-2; J gene: TRBJ2-7; D gene: TRBD2; CDR3 protein: CASSLVAGVSYEQYF; CDR3 DNA: TGTGCCAGCAGCTTAGTAGCGGGAGTCTCCTACGAGCAGTACTTC
clone size: -; V gene: TRBV28; J gene: TRBJ2-7; D gene: -; CDR3 protein: CASSLGGYEQYF; CDR3 DNA: TGTGCCAGCAGTTTAGGGGGGTACGAGCAGTACTTC
clone size: -; V gene: TRBV7-9; J gene: TRBJ2-1; D gene: -; CDR3 protein: CASSLRQVWNFQEQFF; CDR3 DNA: TGTGCCAGCAGCTTACGACAAGTGTGGAACTTTCAGGAGCAGTTCTTC
clone size: few; V gene: TRBV9; J gene: TRBJ1-4; D gene: -; CDR3 protein: CASSVGVFSGTNEKLFF; CDR3 DNA: TGTGCCAGCAGCGTAGGTGTGTTTTCAGGTACTAATGAAAAACTGTTTTTT
clone size: -; V gene: TRBV7-9; J gene: TRBJ1-2; D gene: -; CDR3 protein: CASSLAEFNYGYTF; CDR3 DNA: TGTGCCAGCAGCTTAGCCGAGTTTAACTATGGCTACACCTTC
clone size: -; V gene: TRBV7-9; J gene: TRBJ1-6; D gene: -; CDR3 protein: CASSLAAVGGSPLHF; CDR3 DNA: TGTGCCAGCAGCTTAGCGGCCGTGGGTGGTTCACCCCTCCACTTT